Listed below are T cell receptor beta chains from one sample, sequenced in a study of esophageal squamous cell carcinoma under preoperative chemotherapy. TCRdb re-called the PCR reads through MiXCR, storing one row per CDR3 protein. The sample carries about 16,000 distinct CDR3 sequences, approximately 48% recorded once. The sample was gathered from a patient given preoperative chemotherapy. Receptor source: a human donor with esophageal squamous cell carcinoma. The donor label of this sample is uncertain. Both conserved end residues are part of each CDR3. D genes are given only for firm matches. Clone size is stated in some rows and not others, as once, few, many or a class when expanded.

- | TRBJ2-5 | TRBV11-3 | - | TGTGCCAGCAGCTCCGGGGGCGGTGAAGAGACCCAGTACTTC | CASSSGGGEETQYF
- | TRBJ2-5 | TRBV7-8 | - | TGTGCCAGCAGCCGCCTAGGGGGTAGGGGGATCAAAGAGACCCAGTACTTC | CASSRLGGRGIKETQYF
TRBD2 | TRBJ2-7 | TRBV7-7 | - | TGTGCCAGCAGCCCCCTCGGGACTAGCGGGAGGGTAGGCCACGAGCAGTACTTC | CASSPLGTSGRVGHEQYF
TRBD2 | TRBJ2-3 | TRBV7-2 | few | TGTGCCAGCAGCTCCCTAGCGGGTTTGAGCACAGATACGCAGTATTTT | CASSSLAGLSTDTQYF
- | TRBJ2-7 | TRBV27 | many | TGTGCCAGCAGTTTAACAAAAACCTACGAGCAGTACTTC | CASSLTKTYEQYF
TRBD1 | TRBJ2-5 | TRBV18 | - | TGTGCCAGCTCACCACCGGGACAGGGACGTGAGGAGCAGTACTTC | CASSPPGQGREEQYF
TRBD2 | TRBJ2-1 | TRBV7-2 | many | TGTGCCAGCAGCCCACCGGGACTAGCGGGAGGGGGGCAGTTCTTC | CASSPPGLAGGGQFF
- | TRBJ2-1 | TRBV7-6 | - | TGTGCCAGCAGTTCAGGGAAAACTAACTCCTACAATGAGCAGTTCTTC | CASSSGKTNSYNEQFF
- | TRBJ2-3 | TRBV7-2 | - | TGTGCCAGCAGGGCACGAGGGGGGGGGGGCCCAGATACGCAGTATTTC | CASRARGGGGPDTQYF
- | TRBJ2-3 | TRBV6-1 | - | TGTGCCAGCAGTGATCGGGGGGCTAGCACAGATACGCAGTATTTT | CASSDRGASTDTQYF
- | TRBJ2-7 | TRBV12-3/TRBV12-4 | - | TGTGCCAGCAGTCCCCGGGACGCCTTCAATGAGCAGTACTTC | CASSPRDAFNEQYF
- | TRBJ2-2 | TRBV12-3/TRBV12-4 | - | TGTGCCAGCAGTTTAAGCAGGGAGCTGTTTTTT | CASSLSRELFF
- | TRBJ2-5 | TRBV7-3 | few | TGTGCCAGCAGCTCAGGCCTGCGAGGGAGGAGGGAAGAGACCCAGTACTTC | CASSSGLRGRREETQYF
TRBD1 | TRBJ2-7 | TRBV7-8 | once | TGTGCCAGCAGCCCCCCGACCGGGACAGGGGGCTACGAGCAGTACTTC | CASSPPTGTGGYEQYF
- | TRBJ2-1 | TRBV6-2/TRBV6-3 | - | TGTGCCAGCAGAGACCGCGACGGGGGCTCCTACAATGAGCAGTTCTTC | CASRDRDGGSYNEQFF
TRBD1 | TRBJ1-2 | TRBV6-1 | - | TGTGCCAGCAGTCCACGGGACAGACTCTATGGCTACACCTTC | CASSPRDRLYGYTF
TRBD1 | TRBJ2-1 | TRBV11-3 | - | TGTGCCAGCAGCTTAGGGACAGGGATCTACAATGAGCAGTTCTTC | CASSLGTGIYNEQFF
- | TRBJ2-3 | TRBV7-2 | once | TGTGCCCGGGGCTTAGAGGCAGTGCGCACCGAGACGCAGTATTTT | CARGLEAVRTETQYF
- | TRBJ1-1 | TRBV19 | - | TGTGCCAGTAAGATGGGGGGTGTAATGGGGGGCGGTGAAGCTTTCTTT | CASKMGGVMGGGEAFF
TRBD1 | TRBJ2-1 | TRBV12-3/TRBV12-4 | - | TGTGCCAGCAGTTTAGCGTCGGGGACAGGGGGGAATGAGCAGTTCTTC | CASSLASGTGGNEQFF
- | TRBJ2-7 | TRBV27 | few | TGTGCCAGCAGTTTATTTGTGCCAGGCGCAGGTGAGCAGTACTTC | CASSLFVPGAGEQYF
- | TRBJ2-1 | TRBV7-6 | few | TGTGCCAGCAGCCGGGGCCTTGAGCAGTTCTTC | CASSRGLEQFF
- | TRBJ2-5 | TRBV6-2/TRBV6-3 | - | TGTGCCAGCACTAAGACACAAGAGACCCAGTACTTC | CASTKTQETQYF
- | TRBJ2-5 | TRBV7-2 | - | TGTGCCAGCAGCTTGGGGCCCAGCGGCCGTGACAAAAAGACCCAGTACTTC | CASSLGPSGRDKKTQYF
- | TRBJ1-1 | TRBV24-1 | many | TGTGCCACCAGTGAGTCAGAGAACACTGAAGCTTTCTTT | CATSESENTEAFF
- | TRBJ2-2 | TRBV7-6 | - | TGTGCCAGCAGCTTAGACGAGGGACGGGCGGTAGACACAGGTAAGCAGTTTTTT | CASSLDEGRAVDTGKQFF
TRBD1 | TRBJ2-3 | TRBV6-1 | - | TGTGCCAGCAGTGCCCAGGGGGCAGATACGCAGTATTTT | CASSAQGADTQYF
TRBD2 | TRBJ2-2 | TRBV11-2 | many | TGTGCCAGCAGCCTCATGCGGACTAGCGCGAACACCGGGGAGCTGTTTTTT | CASSLMRTSANTGELFF
TRBD1 | TRBJ2-7 | TRBV30 | - | TGTGCCTGGGGAAGGGATGCAGGGGGCTACGAGCAGTACTTC | CAWGRDAGGYEQYF
TRBD1 | TRBJ2-7 | TRBV6-5 | many | TGTGCCAGCAGTTCTAGACAGGGACAGGGGGATAGGTCCTACGAGCAGTACTTC | CASSSRQGQGDRSYEQYF
TRBD1 | TRBJ1-4 | TRBV11-3 | - | TGTGCCAGCAGCTATACAGGGGGGAATAATGAAAAACTGTTTTTT | CASSYTGGNNEKLFF
- | TRBJ2-5 | TRBV7-3 | - | TGTGCCAGCAGCTTAAATGGCTTAGACCAAGAGACCCAGTACTTC | CASSLNGLDQETQYF
TRBD2 | TRBJ2-1 | TRBV6-1 | many | TGTGCCAGCACTCCTAGCGGGAGTTCCTACGAGCAGTTCTTC | CASTPSGSSYEQFF
- | TRBJ2-7 | TRBV4-1 | few | TGCGCCAGCAGCCAAGAAGACCCGTACTACGAGCAGTACTTC | CASSQEDPYYEQYF
- | TRBJ2-1 | TRBV6-4 | - | TGTGCCAGCAGTGCCGACCCCGGGACTGGCCCCAATGAGCAGTTCTTC | CASSADPGTGPNEQFF
- | TRBJ1-2 | TRBV25-1 | - | TGTGCCAGCAGTCGGGGGCTCGATGGCTACACCTTC | CASSRGLDGYTF
TRBD2 | TRBJ2-5 | TRBV7-3 | few | TGTGCCAGCAGCTATAGCGGGACTTACTCCTACAATGAGCAGTACTTC | CASSYSGTYSYNEQYF
TRBD2 | TRBJ2-3 | TRBV3-1 | few | TGTGCCAGCAGCCGGGGGGGACTAGAGTCGGATACGCAGTATTTT | CASSRGGLESDTQYF
- | TRBJ2-1 | TRBV6-4 | medium-sized | TGTGCCAGCAGTGACTCGTCCCTCGGGGACCACAATGAGCAGTTCTTC | CASSDSSLGDHNEQFF
- | TRBJ2-1 | TRBV7-2 | many | TGTGCCAGCAGCTTAGGCAGGGACAATGAGCAGTTCTTC | CASSLGRDNEQFF
- | TRBJ2-1 | TRBV5-1 | few | TGCGCCAGCAGGGACCTGAATGAGCAGTTCTTC | CASRDLNEQFF
TRBD2 | TRBJ2-5 | TRBV7-2 | medium-sized | TGTGCCAGCAGCTTAGAGTCTAGCGGTCCTACGTCGCAGTACTTC | CASSLESSGPTSQYF
TRBD2 | TRBJ2-5 | TRBV7-3 | - | TGTGCCAGCAGCCCCCGGGGAGCGGGAGGGAGAGAGACCCAGTACTTC | CASSPRGAGGRETQYF
TRBD2 | TRBJ2-5 | TRBV6-5 | - | TGTGCCGGCAGTTACTCGGGAGGCGGGGTGGGGCAAGAGACCCAGCTCTTC | CAGSYSGGGVGQETQLF
TRBD2 | TRBJ2-5 | TRBV6-1 | - | TGTGCCAGCAGTGAAGGGGGAGCGGGGGAAGGTGTCACAGATACCCAGTATTTC | CASSEGGAGEGVTDTQYF
- | TRBJ2-7 | TRBV7-2 | - | TGTGCCAGCAGCTTAGGGGGTACCTCCTACGAGCAGTACTTC | CASSLGGTSYEQYF
- | TRBJ2-3 | TRBV12-3/TRBV12-4 | - | TGTGCCAGCAGTTTATTCAGGGTGAACACCGGGGCGCAGTATTTT | CASSLFRVNTGAQYF
- | TRBJ2-5 | TRBV7-2 | - | TGTGCCAGCACCTTGGGCCGGGGCCGGATCCAAAACACCCAGTACTTC | CASTLGRGRIQNTQYF
- | TRBJ2-3 | TRBV6-1 | - | TGTGCCAGCACGTGGAGGGGAGCAACAGACACGCAGTATTTC | CASTWRGATDTQYF
TRBD2 | TRBJ2-1 | TRBV12-3/TRBV12-4 | - | TGTGCCAGCAGCCCACTAGCGGGGATTATGCGAGATGAGCAGTTCTTC | CASSPLAGIMRDEQFF
- | TRBJ2-5 | TRBV27 | many | TGTGCCAGCAGTCCAATAAGCGCCGACGGGGAGACCCAGTACTTC | CASSPISADGETQYF
- | TRBJ2-3 | TRBV6-1 | - | TGTGCCAGCAGGCGGGATACCGGCACCGAGGCGCAGTATTTT | CASRRDTGTEAQYF
TRBD2 | TRBJ2-5 | TRBV7-6 | - | TGTGCCAGCAGCTTATCGCGGGAGGGAGAGCAGTACTTC | CASSLSREGEQYF
TRBD2 | TRBJ2-1 | TRBV7-7 | few | TGTGCCAGCAGCCCTAGCGGGGATTTTTACAATGAGCAGTTCTTC | CASSPSGDFYNEQFF
- | TRBJ2-7 | TRBV11-2 | - | TGTGCCAGCAGCTTAGAGCGGGGGCCCCACGAGCAGTACTTC | CASSLERGPHEQYF